Presented here are 12 T cell receptor beta chains from one specimen sequenced in a study of cytomegalovirus exposure and HLA in healthy donors. Primers included in the PCR were 60 Vbeta and 13 Jbeta primers. Sequenced by immunoSEQ multiplex PCR; TCRdb stores in-frame clones only, minus some. The sample totals roughly 39,000 clones. The sequenced material came from PBMCs. Source of these receptors: a woman aged 30 to 39 in good health and CMV-seropositive.

This rearrangement joins TRBV9 to TRBJ2-7, with D perhaps TRBD1 (6 bases). This CDR3 is 16 amino acids long. V was trimmed by 3 bases and J by 2 bases, leaving 18 bases between them. Germline loops: CDR1 SGDLS, CDR2 YYNGEE. CDR3 DNA sequence: TGTGCCAGCAGCGCCGCCCCTCAGGGGTCCCCCTACGAGCAGTACTTC. Translating gives CASSAAPQGSPYEQYF.

The chain couples TRBV11-2 to TRBJ2-7; TRBD1 aligns across 8 bases. Germline CDR1 and CDR2: SGHAT and FQNNGV. CDR3 length equals 14 residues. Trimming took 2 bases from V and 4 from J; bases not matched to a gene: 4. The CDR3 loop reads CASSLFQGAYEQYF. CDR3 sequence (DNA): TGTGCCAGCAGCTTATTTCAGGGGGCGTACGAGCAGTACTTC.

The chain recombines TRBV2 with TRBJ1-1; TRBD1 might be the D (5 bases). Looked up from germline, CDR1 is SNHLY and CDR2 is FYNNEI. Trimming shortened V by 1 base and J by 0 bases, and 9 bases separated the two germline ends. CDR3 length: 15 residues. Here the CDR3 DNA reads TGTGCCAGCAGTGAAGGGCAGGGCATGAACACTGAAGCTTTCTTT. It yields the protein CASSEGQGMNTEAFF.

This sequence joins TRBV14 and TRBJ1-3; a weak D match, TRBD1 (6 bases). This CDR3 region has 16 residues. Looked up from germline, CDR1 is SGHDN and CDR2 is FVKESK. V lost 0 bases, J lost 4 bases, and 13 bases lay in between. This CDR3 reads CASSQELGGYGNTIYF. The DNA of the CDR3 is TGTGCCAGCAGCCAAGAACTTGGGGGCTACGGAAACACCATATATTTT.

The chain employs TRBV7-7 and TRBJ2-2; 10 positions match TRBD1. Trimming took 5 bases from V and 6 from J; bases not matched to a gene: 6. CDR1 is SSHAT and CDR2 is FNYEAQ in the germline V gene (reference sequence). The CDR3 consists of 15 residues. This CDR3 is CASSPRQGAPGELFF. CDR3 nucleotide sequence: TGTGCCAGCAGCCCGCGACAGGGGGCACCCGGGGAGCTGTTTTTT.

This sequence joins TRBV5-1 and TRBJ1-1; D is undetermined. V lost 0 bases and J 4 bases, leaving 7 bases between the germline ends. CDR3 size: 13 residues. Germline CDR1 is SGHRS and CDR2 is YFSETQ. The CDR3 nucleotides are TGCGCCAGCAGCTTGGGCGTGATCACTGAAGCTTTCTTT. It codes for CASSLGVITEAFF.

About this clone: Compared with germline, one end of the junction differs, possibly owing to a read error. The rearrangement joins TRBV7-7 to TRBJ2-2; TRBD2 is a possible D gene (5 bases). The CDR3 is 14 residues long. CDR1 is SSHAT and CDR2 is FNYEAQ in the germline V gene (reference sequence). The CDR3 region has the DNA TGTGCTAGCAGCTTAACGAGGGAAACCGGGGAGCTGTTTTTT. Its translation is CASSLTRETGELFF. Using reference TRBV7-7 and TRBJ2-2 for the parts outside the CDR3, the full variable domain is GAGVSQSPRYKVTKRGQDVTLRCDPISSHATLYWYQQALGQGPEFLTYFNYEAQPDKSGLPSDRFSAERPEGSISTLTIQRTEQRDSAMYRCASSLTRETGELFFGEGSRLTVL.

The chain recombines TRBV4-2 with TRBJ2-1; D gene ambiguous. V was shortened by 0 bases and J by 3 bases, with 12 bases between the two germline ends. This CDR3 is 16 amino acids long. Germline CDR1 LGHNA, CDR2 YNFKEQ. CDR3 sequence reads: CASSQDFSSRYNEQFF. CDR3 nucleotides: TGTGCCAGCAGCCAAGATTTCTCTTCCCGCTACAATGAGCAGTTCTTC.

This rearrangement joins TRBV5-5 to TRBJ2-1, with D perhaps matching TRBD2 (5 bases). Trimming stripped 1 base from V and 3 bases from J, with 5 bases between. In germline, CDR1 is SGHKS, CDR2 YYEKEE (reference sequence). CDR3 length: 13 amino acids. The CDR3 sequence: CASSLRDYNEQFF. In DNA form, the CDR3 reads TGTGCCAGCAGCTTGCGGGACTACAATGAGCAGTTCTTC.

The chain recombines TRBV15 with TRBJ1-4, with 9 positions matching TRBD1. The CDR3 has 14 residues. J lost 7 bases, V lost 5 bases, and 5 bases had no gene match. Germline lookup yields CDR1 LNHNV and CDR2 YYDKDF (reference sequence). In DNA form, the CDR3 reads TGTGCCACCAGCCGGGGACAGGGCCGTGAAAAACTGTTTTTT. It is translated as CATSRGQGREKLFF.

The gene calls are TRBV7-2 and TRBJ1-2; 7 positions match TRBD1. CDR1 is SGHTA, CDR2 FQGNSA, per germline. The CDR3 extends over 16 amino acids. The V segment lost 4 bases and the J segment 2 bases; nucleotides outside the gene matches: 10. This CDR3 reads CASSSRTGLWNYGYTF. CDR3 nucleotides: TGTGCCAGCAGCTCCCGGACAGGACTCTGGAACTATGGCTACACCTTC. The full variable domain, with the rest looked up from reference TRBV7-2 and TRBJ1-2, is GAGVSQSPSNKVTEKGKDVELRCDPISGHTALYWYRQSLGQGLEFLIYFQGNSAPDKSGLPSDRFSAERTGGSVSTLTIQRTQQEDSAVYLCASSSRTGLWNYGYTFGSGTRLTVV.

The rearrangement uses TRBV29-1 and TRBJ2-5; 10 bases align to TRBD2. The germline CDR1 and CDR2 sequences are SQVTM and ANQGSEA. The ends lost 5 bases at V and 5 bases at J; junction bases unmatched: 5. The CDR3 spans 13 residues. The chain's CDR3 is CSVSSGGGETQYF. In DNA form, the CDR3 reads TGCAGCGTTTCTAGCGGGGGCGGGGAGACCCAGTACTTC.